This TCR beta chain was recorded in a study of cytomegalovirus exposure and HLA in healthy donors (TCRdb year 2017). About the full investigation: In an earlier analysis of 587 of the donors, 276 Gb of sequence data and 90 million to 120 million unique TCR beta sequences from some 170 million T cells were reported. Approximately 310 gigabases of sequencing data and 70 million to 100 million unique TCR sequences were included in an early release covering several hundred HLA-typed donors. Of the 350 to 400 genotyped donors, over 70% fell in the genetic ancestry cluster associated with self-reported Caucasian donors. The study was designed to test whether signatures of past pathogen exposure could be identified by cataloging public T cell receptors. The T cell repertoires of some 700 subjects were profiled by immunosequencing and related to cytomegalovirus serostatus. A separate validation cohort of 100 to 150 different subjects was used in addition to the roughly 640-subject first cohort. To predict cytomegalovirus infection status, the study brought together high-throughput TCR immunosequencing, statistical association of individual TCRs with disease status, and machine learning. A later analysis re-examined previously published TCR beta repertoires from 500 to 700 donors and added high-resolution HLA genotyping to investigate patterns of TCR occurrence. In the later analysis, no new phenotypic data were used to find candidate immune exposures; instead, reliance was placed on TCR beta sequences and their occurrence across donors. An earlier analysis of 587 of the donors applied high-throughput TCR beta sequencing to assess whether each TCR beta V gene segment acted as functional or pseudogenic. Alongside the repertoire data, information on donor age, sex, ethnicity and CMV serostatus was compiled. A later genetic analysis took genome-wide SNP genotypes for 398 of the 666 donors and used that subset as a discovery cohort. All discovery cohort repertoires had been generated using a single sequencing platform. Class I and class II HLA loci were covered by the typing at four-digit resolution. Typing coverage varied by locus: roughly 629-630 donors for A, B, C, DRB1 and DQB1; approximately 520 for DQA1; over 600 for DPA1; approximately 450 for DPB1. A few DR-DQ haplotypes were treated as single units for association and clustering because of strong linkage in the cohort. Among around 400 genotyped donors of the cohort, an average of approximately 240,000 unique TCR beta nucleotide sequences was sequenced per donor, of which 15% to 20% were non-productive.

Details on this clone: Its antigen remains unidentified. Base qualities were left out, and no much larger clone turns up one base away.

Trimming leaves V shorter by 5 bases and J shorter by 3 bases, with the junction holding 7 bases beyond the gene matches. CDR1 and CDR2 (WNHNN, SYGVQD) derive from the germline V gene (reference sequence). The CDR3 covers 16 residues, taking in both the cysteine and the phenylalanine. The only DNA kept is the CDR3, 48 bases in frame from the first base. Study-wide conclusions, independent of this receptor: The earlier analysis of some 560 of the donors excluded some 15 rarely observed V segments, including chromosome 9 orphons, because counts were too low. A total of 150 to 200 TCR beta chains were listed by the study as associated with cytomegalovirus. Immune exposure information for the cohort was limited to CMV serostatus. Strong co-occurrence of HLA alleles, especially DR and DQ, made assigning TCR associations to individual alleles difficult. In an earlier analysis of several hundred of the donors, most TCR beta V segments were observed in productive rearrangements about 90% or about 30% of the time, broadly matching IMGT annotations. A later analysis found that most CMV-associated TCR beta chains appeared HLA-restricted, with HLA associations seemingly driven largely by CMV exposure. This cohort had only TCR beta chains sequenced, and the lack of alpha or paired-chain data limited which features could be detected. Because some donors lacked HLA typing at each locus, the association tests relied only on the typed subset. Compared with the roughly 600-donor mean, donors in an Asian-associated ancestry cluster had fewer N-insertions in productive TCRs, according to a later genetic analysis. A group of highly shared sequence variants was considered likely to be a technical artifact of the sequencing pipeline. An association between a missense DCLRE1C variant and V-gene and J-gene trimming of TCR beta chains was found in a later genetic analysis and replicated in an independent cohort. The authors suggested that the approach could potentially be generalized to other disease states and immunological phenotypes. In a later analysis, HLA-associated TCR beta chains were found to be more clonally expanded and to have lower generation probabilities than equally common non-associated chains. Because the 87-base-pair reads could not distinguish some IMGT-functional V segments, including TRBV6-2 and TRBV6-3, those segments were excluded. In a later analysis, TCR association rates were found to vary across HLA loci, with the most associated TCRs seen for DRB1 alleles and the fewest for HLA-C alleles. At a false discovery rate of 0.05, a later analysis linked 15,000 to 20,000 TCR beta sequences to specific HLA alleles. Several of the top co-occurrence clusters appeared to be linked to parvovirus B19, influenza, CMV and Epstein-Barr virus, according to a later analysis. Correlated functional status among segregating V segments might reflect linkage disequilibrium, but an unknown experimental factor could not be ruled out. Cytomegalovirus status was reported to be diagnosed by the classifier with high specificity and sensitivity in both the original and validation cohorts. A few of the identified cytomegalovirus-associated TCR beta chains were confirmed in vitro to be specific for cytomegalovirus antigens. A further reported finding was that TCR beta sequences accurately predicted the HLA-A and HLA-B alleles for most subjects in the first cohort. Most TCR sequences were observed very rarely across donors, whereas some public TCRs were present in many individuals. Roughly uniform sequencing depth across donors was assumed in presence/absence analyses, although this assumption may not hold.

Library prep was done by the immunoSEQ multiplex PCR assay. For the multiplex PCR, a mixture combining 60 forward primers for TCR Vbeta segments and 13 reverse primers for TCR Jbeta segments was used. The CDR3 region of rearranged TCR beta genes was amplified from genomic DNA with a multiplex PCR assay. The Illumina HiSeq System was used to sequence the amplified TCR beta libraries as 87-base-pair reads. The study's processing was this. Across the roughly 600 repertoires, a later analysis counted tens of millions of unique TCR beta chains, roughly 11 million of which were shared by at least two donors. To remove PCR and sequencing errors, raw reads were error-corrected and collapsed into unique sequences using a nearest-neighbor algorithm that merged closely related sequences. Alignment of CDR3 sequences to IMGT reference sequences was used to assign V, D and J gene segments. For a sequence to be retained, at least a six-nucleotide match to both a V gene segment and a J gene segment was required. A rearrangement counted as productive if the CDR3 had no stop codons and remained in frame with V and J, and every other rearrangement counted as non-productive. CDR3 was defined by IMGT convention, running from the second conserved V-encoded cysteine to the conserved J-encoded phenylalanine. Sequences without an unambiguous match to a single V gene segment were excluded from the earlier analysis of approximately 600 of the donors. In an earlier analysis of a few hundred of the donors, a V segment was called functional when productive rearrangements were above 56.7%, and segregating when the standard deviation between donors exceeded 5%. A statistical classification framework was built for diagnosing cytomegalovirus status from the catalog of TCR beta chain sequences. V and J gene assignment, in a later analysis, came from comparing TCR nucleotide sequences with IMGT/GENE-DB human TR gene sequences. Using the TCRdist pipeline, a later analysis assigned CDR3 sequences along with most-parsimonious VDJ recombination scenarios. In a later analysis, each TCR beta chain was defined by its CDR3 amino acid sequence together with its V-gene family, and reads lacking a unique V-gene family were excluded. To address suspected cross-contamination and a sequencing artifact, a later analysis removed roughly 640 highly shared, low-generation-probability nucleotide sequences. In a later analysis, a clonal expansion index was calculated for each public chain from normalized within-repertoire ranks of inferred template counts. A later analysis computed generation probabilities with a VDJ recombination model fitted to out-of-frame rearrangements, and checked the results against IGoR. A later analysis scored TCR-TCR, TCR-HLA and TCR-CMV co-occurrence with hypergeometric tests, applying a repertoire-size bias correction to TCR pairs. In a later analysis, false discovery rates were estimated by permuting HLA or CMV assignments 20 times. In a later analysis, co-occurring TCRs were grouped using DBSCAN, and TCRdist sequence similarity was added for clustering within HLA-allele-positive subsets. Repertoires with fewer than 30,000 or more than 120,000 public chains, plus five repertoires with anomalous nucleotide sharing, were excluded from co-occurrence clustering. Drawn from immuneACCESS, this table holds only the in-frame rearrangements with V and J called that TCRdb kept. Clones are partly lost; checked studies trace under half to an unresolved V gene and leave the rest unexplained. For V, J and clone size, that table is used; D and trimming come from the DNA. The sample table contains 150,000 to 160,000 clones; only one count was recorded for 65% to 85% of them. Over 2.5% of the sample belongs to the ten largest clones.

The cohort comprised around 700 healthy bone marrow donors. At the time of sampling, every cohort member was nominally healthy, though immune exposures that went unrecorded were likely present. The donor was CMV seronegative and was included in the group of a few hundred seronegative cohort members. Every donor gave a peripheral blood sample, and the peripheral blood mononuclear cells from that sample were used for TCR beta sequencing. Genomic DNA extraction from the blood cell samples was performed with the Qiagen DNeasy Blood Extraction Kit. The receptor was derived from a man between 18 and 35 years old in good health and CMV-seronegative. Sequencing was done on a sample of PBMCs. The chain employs TRBV10-1 and TRBJ2-1, with TRBD2 identical over 10 junction bases. The CDR3 loop reads CASSKVLAGDYNEQFF. The DNA sequence is TGCGCCAGCAGTAAGGTTCTAGCGGGGGACTACAATGAGCAGTTCTTC.